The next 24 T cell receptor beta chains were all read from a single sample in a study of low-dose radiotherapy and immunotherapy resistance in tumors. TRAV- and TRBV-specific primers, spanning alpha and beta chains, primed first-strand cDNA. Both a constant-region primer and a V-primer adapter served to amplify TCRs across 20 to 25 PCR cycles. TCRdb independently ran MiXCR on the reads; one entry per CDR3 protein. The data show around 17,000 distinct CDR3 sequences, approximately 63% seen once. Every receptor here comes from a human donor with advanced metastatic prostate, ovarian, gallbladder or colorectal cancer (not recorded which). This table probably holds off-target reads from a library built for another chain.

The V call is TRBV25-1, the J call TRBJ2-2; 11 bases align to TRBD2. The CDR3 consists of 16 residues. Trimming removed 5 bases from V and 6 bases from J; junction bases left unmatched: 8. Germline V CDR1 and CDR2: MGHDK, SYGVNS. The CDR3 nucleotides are TGTGCCAGCAGTAGTATAGCGGGGGGGCCCCCCGGGGAGCTGTTTTTT. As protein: CASSSIAGGPPGELFF. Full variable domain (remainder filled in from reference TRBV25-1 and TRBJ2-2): EADIYQTPRYLVIGTGKKITLECSQTMGHDKMYWYQQDPGMELHLIHYSYGVNSTEKGDLSSESTVSRIRTEHFPLTLESARPSHTSQYLCASSSIAGGPPGELFFGEGSRLTVL.

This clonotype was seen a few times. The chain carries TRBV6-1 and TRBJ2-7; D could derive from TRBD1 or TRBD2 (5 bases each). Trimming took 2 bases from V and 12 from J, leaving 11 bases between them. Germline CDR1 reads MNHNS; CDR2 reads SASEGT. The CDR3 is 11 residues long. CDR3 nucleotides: TGTGCCAGCAGTGAATCGGCAGGGAGGTACTTC. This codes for CASSESAGRYF.

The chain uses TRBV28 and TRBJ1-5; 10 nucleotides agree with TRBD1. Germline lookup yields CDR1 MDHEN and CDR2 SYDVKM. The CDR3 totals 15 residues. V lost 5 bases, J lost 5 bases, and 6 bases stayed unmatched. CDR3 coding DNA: TGTGCCAGCAGTGCGACAGGGGGCCAACATCAGCCCCAGCATTTT. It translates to CASSATGGQHQPQHF.

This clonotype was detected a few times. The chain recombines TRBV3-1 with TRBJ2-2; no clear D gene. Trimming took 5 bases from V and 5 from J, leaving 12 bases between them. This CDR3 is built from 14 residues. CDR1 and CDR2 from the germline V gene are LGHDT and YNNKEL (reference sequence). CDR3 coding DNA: TGTGCCAGCAGCGCCCCTAAGCATACCGGGGAGCTGTTTTTT. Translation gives CASSAPKHTGELFF.

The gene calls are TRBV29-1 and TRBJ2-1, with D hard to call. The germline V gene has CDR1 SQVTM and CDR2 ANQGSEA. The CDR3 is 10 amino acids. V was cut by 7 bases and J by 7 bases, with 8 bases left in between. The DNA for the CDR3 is TGCAGCGCCGGTTTAAATGAGCAGTTCTTC. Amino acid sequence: CSAGLNEQFF.

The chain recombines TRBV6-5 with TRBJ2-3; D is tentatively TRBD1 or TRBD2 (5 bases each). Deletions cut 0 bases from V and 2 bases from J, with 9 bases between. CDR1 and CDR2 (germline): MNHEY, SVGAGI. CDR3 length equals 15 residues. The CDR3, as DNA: TGTGCCAGCAGTTACTCGATGGGGGTCACAGATACGCAGTATTTT. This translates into CASSYSMGVTDTQYF.

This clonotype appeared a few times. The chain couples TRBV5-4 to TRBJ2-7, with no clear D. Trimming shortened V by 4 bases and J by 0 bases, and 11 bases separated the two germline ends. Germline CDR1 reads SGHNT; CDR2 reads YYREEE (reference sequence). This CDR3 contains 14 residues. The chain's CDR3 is CASSTDPSSYEQYF. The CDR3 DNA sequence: TGTGCCAGCAGCACGGACCCAAGCTCCTACGAGCAGTACTTC. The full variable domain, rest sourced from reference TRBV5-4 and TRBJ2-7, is ETGVTQSPTHLIKTRGQQVTLRCSSQSGHNTVSWYQQALGQGPQFIFQYYREEENGRGNFPPRFSGLQFPNYSSELNVNALELDDSALYLCASSTDPSSYEQYFGPGTRLTVT.

DNA for the CDR3: TGTGCCAGCACTCCGACTAGCGGGACGTCACGGGAGTACTTC. It encodes CASTPTSGTSREYF. The chain has TRBV28 and TRBJ2-5; 11 bases line up with TRBD2. Germline CDR1 MDHEN, CDR2 SYDVKM. V trimming: 7 bases; J trimming: 12 bases; junction bases outside the gene matches: 13. There are 14 residues in the CDR3.

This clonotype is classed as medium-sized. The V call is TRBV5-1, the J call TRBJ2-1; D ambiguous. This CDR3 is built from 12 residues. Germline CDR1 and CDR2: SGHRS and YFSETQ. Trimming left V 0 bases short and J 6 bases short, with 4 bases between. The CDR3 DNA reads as TGCGCCAGCAGCTTGGGCAGCAATGAGCAGTTCTTC. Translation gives CASSLGSNEQFF.

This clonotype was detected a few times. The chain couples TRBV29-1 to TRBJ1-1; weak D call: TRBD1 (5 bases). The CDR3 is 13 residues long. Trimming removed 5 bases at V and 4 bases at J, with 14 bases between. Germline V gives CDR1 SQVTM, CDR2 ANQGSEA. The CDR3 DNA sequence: TGCAGCGTTACTCCTATGGGACCCACTGAAGCTTTCTTT. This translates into CSVTPMGPTEAFF.

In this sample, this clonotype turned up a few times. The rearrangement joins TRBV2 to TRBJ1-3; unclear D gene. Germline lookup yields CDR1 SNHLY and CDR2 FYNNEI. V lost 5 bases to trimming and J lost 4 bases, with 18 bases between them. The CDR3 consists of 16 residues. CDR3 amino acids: CASSQETAKAGNTIYF. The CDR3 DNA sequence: TGTGCCAGCAGTCAAGAGACGGCGAAGGCGGGAAACACCATATATTTT.

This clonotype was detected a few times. CDR3 nucleotide sequence: TGTGCCAGCAGCCTCCGGACAGGGAGCTACGAGCAGTACTTC. This codes for CASSLRTGSYEQYF. The chain couples TRBV7-2 to TRBJ2-7, with 8 bases identical to TRBD1. The germline V gene has CDR1 SGHTA and CDR2 FQGNSA. The CDR3 is made up of 14 amino acids. V lost 5 bases, J lost 3 bases, and 6 bases stayed unmatched.

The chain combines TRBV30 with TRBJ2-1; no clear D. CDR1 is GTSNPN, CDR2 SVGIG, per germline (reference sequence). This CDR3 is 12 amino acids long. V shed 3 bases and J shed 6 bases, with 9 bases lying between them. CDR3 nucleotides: TGTGCCTGGAGCCCCTGGGGCAATGAGCAGTTCTTC. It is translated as CAWSPWGNEQFF.

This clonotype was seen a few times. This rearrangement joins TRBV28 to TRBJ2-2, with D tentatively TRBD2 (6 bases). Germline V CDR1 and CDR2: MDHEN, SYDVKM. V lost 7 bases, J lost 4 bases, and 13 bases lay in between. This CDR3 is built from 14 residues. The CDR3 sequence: CASNLPRGTGELFF. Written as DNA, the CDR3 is TGTGCCAGCAACCTACCGCGGGGCACCGGGGAGCTGTTTTTT.

Here the CDR3 reads CASSDRLAKNIQYF. In DNA form, the CDR3 reads TGTGCCAGCAGTGACAGATTAGCCAAAAACATTCAGTACTTC. The rearrangement uses TRBV6-1 and TRBJ2-4; D not certain. Germline V lookup: CDR1 MNHNS, CDR2 SASEGT. Between the trimmed V and J ends, which lost 3 bases and 0 bases, there was a span of 6 bases. The CDR3 extends over 14 amino acids.

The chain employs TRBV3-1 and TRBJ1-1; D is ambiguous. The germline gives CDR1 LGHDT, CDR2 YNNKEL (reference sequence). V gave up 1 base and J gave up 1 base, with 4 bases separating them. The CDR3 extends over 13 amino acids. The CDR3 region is CASSQGGNTEAFF. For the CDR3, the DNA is TGTGCCAGCAGCCAAGGAGGGAACACTGAAGCTTTCTTT.

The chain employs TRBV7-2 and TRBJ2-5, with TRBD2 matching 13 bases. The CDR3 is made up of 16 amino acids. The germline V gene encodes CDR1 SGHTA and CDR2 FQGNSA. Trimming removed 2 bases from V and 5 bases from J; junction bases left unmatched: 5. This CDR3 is CASSLTSGGALETQYF. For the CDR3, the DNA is TGTGCCAGCAGCTTAACTAGCGGGGGGGCCTTGGAGACCCAGTACTTC.

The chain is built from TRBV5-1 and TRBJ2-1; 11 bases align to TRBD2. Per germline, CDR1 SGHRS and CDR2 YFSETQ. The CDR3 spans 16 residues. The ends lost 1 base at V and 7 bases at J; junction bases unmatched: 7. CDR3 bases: TGCGCCAGCAGCTTGAAGACTAGCGGGGCATTTAATGAGCAGTTCTTC. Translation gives CASSLKTSGAFNEQFF.

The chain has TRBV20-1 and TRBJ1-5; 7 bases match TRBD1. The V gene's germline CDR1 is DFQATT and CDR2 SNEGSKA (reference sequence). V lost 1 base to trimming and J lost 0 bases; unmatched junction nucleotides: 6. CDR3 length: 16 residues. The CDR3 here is CSARAGTEVSNQPQHF. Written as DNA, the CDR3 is TGCAGTGCTAGAGCAGGGACAGAAGTTAGCAATCAGCCCCAGCATTTT.

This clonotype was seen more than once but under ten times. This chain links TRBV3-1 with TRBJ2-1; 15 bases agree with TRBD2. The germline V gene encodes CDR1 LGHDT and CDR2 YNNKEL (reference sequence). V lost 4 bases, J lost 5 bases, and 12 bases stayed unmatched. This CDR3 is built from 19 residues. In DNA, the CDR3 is TGTGCCAGCAGCCCTCGAGGACTAGCGGGAGGGCGGCCCAACAATGAGCAGTTCTTC. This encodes CASSPRGLAGGRPNNEQFF.

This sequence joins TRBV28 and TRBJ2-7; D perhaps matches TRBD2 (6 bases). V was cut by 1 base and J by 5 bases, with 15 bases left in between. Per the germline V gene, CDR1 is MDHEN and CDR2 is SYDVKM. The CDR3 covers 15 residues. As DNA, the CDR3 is TGTGCCAGCAGTTTATCGTTCGGGAGTGGCCACGAGCAGTACTTC. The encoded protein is CASSLSFGSGHEQYF.

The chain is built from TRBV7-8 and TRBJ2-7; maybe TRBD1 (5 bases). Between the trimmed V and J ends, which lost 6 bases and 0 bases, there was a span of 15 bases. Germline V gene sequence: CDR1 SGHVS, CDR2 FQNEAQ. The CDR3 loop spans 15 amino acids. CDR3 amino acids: CASRKDSGISYEQYF. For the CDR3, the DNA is TGTGCCAGCAGGAAAGACTCAGGGATCTCCTACGAGCAGTACTTC.

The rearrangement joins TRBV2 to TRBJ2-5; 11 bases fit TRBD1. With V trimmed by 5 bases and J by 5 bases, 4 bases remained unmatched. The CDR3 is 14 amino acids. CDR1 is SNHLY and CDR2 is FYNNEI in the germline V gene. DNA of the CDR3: TGTGCCAGCAGTAGGGACAGGGGGAGCGAGACCCAGTACTTC. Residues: CASSRDRGSETQYF.

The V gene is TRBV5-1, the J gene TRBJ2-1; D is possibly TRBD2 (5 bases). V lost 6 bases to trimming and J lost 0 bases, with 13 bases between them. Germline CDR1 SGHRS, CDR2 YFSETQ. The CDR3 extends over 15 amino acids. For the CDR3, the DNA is TGCGCCAGCACCAATCTGAGGGACTCCTACAATGAGCAGTTCTTC. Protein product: CASTNLRDSYNEQFF.